This T cell receptor beta chain was found in a study of blood T cell repertoires in COVID-19. Study-wide background: COVID-19 samples from acute and convalescent phases originated in the United States, Italy and Spain.

Germline CDR1 SGHTA, CDR2 FQGNSA. Trimming left V 4 bases short and J 6 bases short, with 10 bases between. CDR3 size: 13 residues. The method was immunoSEQ multiplex PCR; TCRdb's version includes in-frame clones alone and lacks a portion of them. The table shows a few hundred thousand clones, with more than 85% occurring only once. Adults between about 18 and 89 years of age took part from about two dozen US areas. V gene TRBV7-2 combines with J gene TRBJ2-1; D not resolved. This receptor was identified in a man aged 35 to 55 who had recovered from COVID-19. Sequenced input: PBMCs or T cells enriched from blood (not recorded which). The chain's CDR3 is CASSSSRPNEQFF. In DNA, the CDR3 is TGTGCCAGCAGCTCCTCCAGGCCCAATGAGCAGTTCTTC.